This TCR beta chain came from a study of OX40 agonist ivuxolimab in advanced cancers. In the study overall: The costimulatory receptor OX40 (CD134) was targeted by ivuxolimab, a fully human IgG2 agonistic monoclonal antibody. Intravenous ivuxolimab was administered to patients every 2 weeks at six dose levels: 0.01, 0.1, 0.3, 1.5, 3 and 10 mg/kg. Of the roughly 50 dose-escalation patients, hepatocellular carcinoma was present in 19, melanoma in roughly 15, renal cell carcinoma in 9 and head and neck cancer in 9. In the dose-escalation cohort, around 80% of patients were male, and the mean age was roughly 60 years with a range of roughly 20 to 85. Prior anti-PD-1, anti-PD-L1 or anti-CTLA-4 therapy was permitted, and checkpoint inhibitors had been received by 40% to 50% of dose-escalation patients. Three dose-escalation patients achieved partial responses, one with hepatocellular carcinoma and two with cutaneous melanoma. Peripheral TCRbeta sequencing was intended to test whether TCR sequence diversity was altered and clonal T-cell expansion was caused by ivuxolimab. The paper reports the monotherapy dose-escalation portion (N of about 47 patients) of the phase I ivuxolimab trial. Here is what the overall study found, with its caveats: At doses from 0.1 to 3.0 mg/kg, clonal expansion was seen in both CD4+ and CD8+ blood T cells between baseline and week 6. Low levels of normalized T-cell clonal expansion were also seen in some patients who did not respond. Which antigens the clonally expanded peripheral T cells were specific for was not determined. After ivuxolimab, CD8+ T cells had more expanded clones than CD4+ T cells on average. In the 0.1-3.0 mg/kg groups, partial responders had among the lowest normalized peripheral clonal expansion, particularly in CD8+ T cells.

The V and J ends are trimmed by 0 bases and 2 bases, leaving 15 bases between them. CDR1 and CDR2 were assigned from the germline V gene as SGDLS and YYNGEE. There are 16 amino acids in the CDR3, from cysteine to phenylalanine inclusive. Only CDR3 DNA is held: 48 bases, read in frame from base 1. Remarks on this clone: The specificity of this receptor is unknown. No quality values exist for individual bases; no much larger clone is one base distant.

For sequencing of the TCRbeta CDR3 region, genomic DNA was extracted from the sorted cells. The immunoSEQ Assay was used to sequence the TCRbeta CDR3 regions. As stored in TCRdb, this immuneACCESS dataset retains in-frame rearrangements with V and J assigned. A fraction of the clones does not appear; measured against another copy, unresolved V genes explain less than half of the discrepancy, and the remainder lacks a known reason. This sample comprises some 81,000 clones, approximately 86% of them detected only once. The top ten constitute about 2% of the sample. Patients with a history of autoimmune disease or receiving systemic immunosuppression were excluded from the trial. Peripheral blood for TCR sequencing was drawn from every dose cohort at baseline, at cycle 4 day 1 and at cycle 7 day 1. The samples were taken from a phase I, first-in-human, multicenter, open-label dose-escalation trial of ivuxolimab. The trial enrolled adults with locally advanced or metastatic head and neck squamous cell, hepatocellular, melanoma or renal cell carcinoma. CD4+ and CD8+ T cells were sorted separately from peripheral blood before TCR sequencing.

The sequenced sample was CD4+ or CD8+ T cells sorted from blood, obtained in a trial of the OX40 agonist ivuxolimab. The origin of this receptor is an adult with an advanced solid tumor such as melanoma, head and neck, liver or kidney cancer. The sequence links TRBV9 to TRBJ2-7; tentative D gene TRBD2, with 5 bases matching. The nucleotides are TGTGCCAGCAGCGTAGGTGGCGGGCGACACACCTACGAGCAGTACTTC. Its product reads: CASSVGGGRHTYEQYF.